These 13 T cell receptor beta chains came from one sample sequenced in a study of technical replicates of blood from several donors (dated by TCRdb to about 2017). Preparation of the library involved the immunoSEQ multiplex PCR assay. The table was pulled from immuneACCESS by TCRdb, which kept in-frame rearrangements only. Such tables lose some clones; where checked, under half of the loss comes from unresolved V genes, and the rest has no known cause. Present in this sample are roughly 79,000 clones, almost 96% of which were seen just once. Of the sample, about 0.36% falls within the top ten clones. Input material: T cells isolated from PBMCs. The receptors here all came from a human donor in good health.

The chain uses TRBV28 and TRBJ2-2, with D possibly matching TRBD2 (5 bases). Trimming pared 5 bases from V and 7 bases from J, leaving 20 bases between. Germline assignment: CDR1 MDHEN and CDR2 SYDVKM. The CDR3 runs 16 residues. The CDR3 reads CASSPVKAIGDGELFF. The CDR3, as DNA: TGTGCCAGCAGTCCCGTAAAGGCCATCGGGGACGGGGAGCTGTTTTTT. The full variable domain, completed using reference TRBV28 and TRBJ2-2, is DVKVTQSSRYLVKRTGEKVFLECVQDMDHENMFWYRQDPGLGLRLIYFSYDVKMKEKGDIPEGYSVSREKKERFSLILESASTNQTSMYLCASSPVKAIGDGELFFGEGSRLTVL.

The chain has TRBV19 and TRBJ1-1; 7 positions match TRBD1. CDR3 length equals 17 residues. V lost 3 bases to trimming and J lost 2 bases; unmatched junction nucleotides: 12. Per germline, CDR1 LNHDA and CDR2 SQIVND (reference sequence). The CDR3 sequence is CASSIRAGTALNTEAFF. CDR3 DNA sequence: TGTGCCAGTAGTATTAGGGCCGGGACAGCTCTTAACACTGAAGCTTTCTTT.

V and J are TRBV4-1 and TRBJ1-1; 8 nucleotides align to TRBD1. The germline V gene encodes CDR1 MGHRA and CDR2 YSYEKL. V lost 4 bases to trimming and J lost 1 base; unmatched junction nucleotides: 14. The CDR3 runs to 18 residues. DNA of the CDR3: TGCGCCAGCAGCCGTTTAGACAGGGGAAATCCCCGGAACACTGAAGCTTTCTTT. It yields the protein CASSRLDRGNPRNTEAFF.

This chain connects TRBV5-5 to TRBJ1-2; D remains unclear. The CDR3 runs to 12 residues. With 2 bases removed from V and 3 bases from J, the gap between germline ends came to 5 bases. Per germline, CDR1 SGHKS and CDR2 YYEKEE (reference sequence). DNA for the CDR3: TGTGCCAGCAGCTTACCGGACTATGGCTACACCTTC. This translates into CASSLPDYGYTF.

The chain recombines TRBV4-3 with TRBJ2-2; D possibly corresponds to TRBD1 (5 bases). CDR1 LGHNA and CDR2 YSLEER come from the germline V gene. V was pared by 1 base and J by 4 bases, with 7 bases between. The CDR3 totals 14 residues. The CDR3 sequence: CASSQGQITGELFF. The CDR3 bases are TGCGCCAGCAGCCAAGGACAGATCACCGGGGAGCTGTTTTTT.

The rearrangement joins TRBV28 to TRBJ2-4; D might be TRBD1 (5 bases). Germline CDR1 is MDHEN and CDR2 is SYDVKM. The CDR3 covers 15 residues. V was shortened by 5 bases and J by 0 bases, with 11 bases between the two germline ends. CDR3 DNA sequence: TGTGCCAGCAGTCCCCCCCAGGGAGCCAAAAACATTCAGTACTTC. It codes for CASSPPQGAKNIQYF.

The V call is TRBV2, the J call TRBJ2-5; tentatively, D is TRBD1 (5 bases). This CDR3 has 14 residues. V gave up 7 bases and J gave up 2 bases, with 14 bases separating them. CDR1 SNHLY and CDR2 FYNNEI come from the germline V gene. This CDR3 is CASIGRRGQETQYF. DNA for the CDR3: TGTGCCAGCATAGGACGTAGGGGACAAGAGACCCAGTACTTC.

The rearrangement links TRBV28 to TRBJ2-3; TRBD2 matches at 14 bases. The CDR3 has 20 amino acids. Germline V gene sequence: CDR1 MDHEN, CDR2 SYDVKM. Trimming cost V 6 bases and J 0 bases; bases outside gene matches: 14. This chain's CDR3 is CASSSPGLAGVGTSTDTQYF. The CDR3 DNA reads TGTGCCAGCAGCTCTCCGGGACTAGCGGGAGTAGGGACTAGCACAGATACGCAGTATTTT.

A note on this clone: The sample carries other DNA sequences with the same CDR3. CDR3 nucleotides: TGTGCCAGCAGGAGGGGCACAGATACGCAGTATTTT. Protein sequence: CASRRGTDTQYF. This chain joins TRBV28 and TRBJ2-3; TRBD2 might be the D (5 bases). The germline CDR1 and CDR2 sequences are MDHEN and SYDVKM. The ends were cut back, 6 bases at V and 1 base at J, with 5 bases in the middle. The CDR3 loop spans 12 amino acids.

The chain couples TRBV10-3 to TRBJ1-2; D may be TRBD1 (5 bases). V gave up 9 bases and J gave up 7 bases, with 12 bases separating them. The CDR3 sequence is 11 residues long. The germline V gene encodes CDR1 ENHRY and CDR2 SYGVKD. The CDR3 sequence: CAMRQLSGYTF. CDR3 nucleotide sequence: TGTGCCATGCGACAGTTGAGTGGCTACACCTTC.

The chain has TRBV27 and TRBJ2-5; 7 nucleotides align to TRBD1. Germline CDR1 MNHEY, CDR2 SMNVEV (reference sequence). The CDR3 contains 15 residues. J gave up 5 bases and V 5 bases, and 11 bases lay outside the gene matches. CDR3 sequence: CASSIRQGEWETQYF. The CDR3 DNA reads as TGTGCCAGCAGTATTAGACAGGGAGAGTGGGAGACCCAGTACTTC.

The chain couples TRBV28 to TRBJ1-4; 10 bases line up with TRBD1. Germline V gives CDR1 MDHEN, CDR2 SYDVKM. The V and J ends lost 4 bases and 8 bases, in that order; junction bases with no gene match: 19. This CDR3 contains 19 residues. CDR3 loop: CASSSPRGTGDFFWEKLFF. CDR3 DNA sequence: TGTGCCAGCAGTTCACCCCGTGGGACAGGGGATTTCTTTTGGGAAAAACTGTTTTTT.

V and J are TRBV7-2 and TRBJ2-7, with 7 bases matching TRBD1. Germline-derived CDR1 and CDR2 are SGHTA and FQGNSA. CDR3 length: 15 amino acids. V dropped 4 bases and J dropped 4; count of bases not matched to a gene: 10. CDR3 DNA: TGTGCCAGCAGCTCCCAACCCGGGACAGAGTACGAGCAGTACTTC. Residues: CASSSQPGTEYEQYF.